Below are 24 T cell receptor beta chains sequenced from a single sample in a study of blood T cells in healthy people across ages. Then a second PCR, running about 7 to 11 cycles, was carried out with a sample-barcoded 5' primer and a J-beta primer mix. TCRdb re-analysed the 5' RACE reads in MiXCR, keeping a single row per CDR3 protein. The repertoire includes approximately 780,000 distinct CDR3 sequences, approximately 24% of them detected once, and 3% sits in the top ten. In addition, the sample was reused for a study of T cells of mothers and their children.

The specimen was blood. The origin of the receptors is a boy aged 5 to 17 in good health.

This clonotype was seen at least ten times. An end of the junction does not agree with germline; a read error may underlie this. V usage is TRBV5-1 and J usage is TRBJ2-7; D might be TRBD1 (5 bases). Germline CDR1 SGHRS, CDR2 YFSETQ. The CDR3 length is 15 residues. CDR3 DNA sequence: TGTGCCAGCAGCCCCCGGCAGGGAAGCTCCTACGAGCAGTACTTC. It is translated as CASSPRQGSSYEQYF.

CDR3 sequence reads: CASSGAENRGFYEQYF. The DNA for the CDR3 is TGTGCCAGCAGCGGAGCAGAAAACAGGGGGTTCTACGAGCAGTACTTC. The chain recombines TRBV2 with TRBJ2-1; TRBD1 aligns across 8 bases. The J call may be in error: the DNA end matches TRBJ2-7 better. The CDR3 has 16 amino acids. CDR1 is SNHLY, CDR2 FYNNEI, per germline.

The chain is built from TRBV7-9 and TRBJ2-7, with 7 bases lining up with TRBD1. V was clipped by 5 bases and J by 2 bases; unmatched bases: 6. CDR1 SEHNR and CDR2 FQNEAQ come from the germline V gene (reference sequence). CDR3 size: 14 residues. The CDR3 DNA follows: TGTGCCAGCAGCGCCACGGGACAGACCTACGAGCAGTACTTC. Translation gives CASSATGQTYEQYF.

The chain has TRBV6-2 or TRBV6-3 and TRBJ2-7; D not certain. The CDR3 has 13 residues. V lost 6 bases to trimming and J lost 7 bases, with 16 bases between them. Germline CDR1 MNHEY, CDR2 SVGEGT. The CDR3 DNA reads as TGTGCCAGCAGACTCGACGGTTGGAAGGAGCAGTACTTC. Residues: CASRLDGWKEQYF.

In DNA form, the CDR3 reads TGTGCCAGCAGGGGCGGGACAAGTTCACCCCTCCACTTT. Translation gives CASRGGTSSPLHF. This chain uses TRBV28 with TRBJ1-6; weak D call: TRBD1 (6 bases). Germline V gives CDR1 MDHEN, CDR2 SYDVKM. V gave up 6 bases and J gave up 9 bases, with 12 bases separating them. The CDR3 is 13 residues long.

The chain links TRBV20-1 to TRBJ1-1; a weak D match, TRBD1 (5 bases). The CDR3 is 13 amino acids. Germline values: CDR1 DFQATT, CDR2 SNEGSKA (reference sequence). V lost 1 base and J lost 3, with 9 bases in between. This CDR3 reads CSARAGTHTEAFF. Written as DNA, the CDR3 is TGCAGTGCTAGAGCTGGGACGCACACTGAAGCTTTCTTT.

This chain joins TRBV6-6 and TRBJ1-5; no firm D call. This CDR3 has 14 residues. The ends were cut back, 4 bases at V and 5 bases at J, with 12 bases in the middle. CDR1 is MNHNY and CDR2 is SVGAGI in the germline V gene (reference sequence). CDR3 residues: CASSFWTLDQPQHF. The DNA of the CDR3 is TGTGCCAGCAGTTTCTGGACTTTGGATCAGCCCCAGCATTTT.

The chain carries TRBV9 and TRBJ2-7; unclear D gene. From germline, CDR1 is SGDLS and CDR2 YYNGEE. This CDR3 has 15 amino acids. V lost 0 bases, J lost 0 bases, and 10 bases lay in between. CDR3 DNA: TGTGCCAGCAGCGTAGATCTACAACACTCCTACGAGCAGTACTTC. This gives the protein CASSVDLQHSYEQYF.

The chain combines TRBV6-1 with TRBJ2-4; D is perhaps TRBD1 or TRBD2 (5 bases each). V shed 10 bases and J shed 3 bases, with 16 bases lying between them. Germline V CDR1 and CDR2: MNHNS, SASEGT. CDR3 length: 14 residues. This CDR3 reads CATPSGPSKNIQYF. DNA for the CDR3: TGTGCCACCCCTTCGGGACCGAGCAAAAACATTCAGTACTTC.

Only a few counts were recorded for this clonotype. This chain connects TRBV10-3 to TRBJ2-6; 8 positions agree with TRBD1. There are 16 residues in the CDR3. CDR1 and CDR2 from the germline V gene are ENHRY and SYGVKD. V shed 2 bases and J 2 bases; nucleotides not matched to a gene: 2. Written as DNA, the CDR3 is TGTGCCATCAGTGAGATGGACAGGGCTGGGGCCAACGTCCTGACTTTC. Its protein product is CAISEMDRAGANVLTF.

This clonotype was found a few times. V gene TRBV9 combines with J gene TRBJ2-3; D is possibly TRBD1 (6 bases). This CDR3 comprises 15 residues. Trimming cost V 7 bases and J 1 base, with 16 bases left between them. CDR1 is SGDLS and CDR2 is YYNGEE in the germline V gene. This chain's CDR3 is CASDDSGVGTDTQYF. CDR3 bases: TGTGCCAGCGACGACTCAGGGGTTGGCACAGATACGCAGTATTTT.

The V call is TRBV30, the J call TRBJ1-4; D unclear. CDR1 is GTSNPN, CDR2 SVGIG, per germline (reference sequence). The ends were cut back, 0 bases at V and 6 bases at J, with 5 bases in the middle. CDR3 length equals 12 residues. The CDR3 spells CAWSVVDEKLFF. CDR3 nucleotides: TGTGCCTGGAGTGTAGTGGATGAAAAACTGTTTTTT.

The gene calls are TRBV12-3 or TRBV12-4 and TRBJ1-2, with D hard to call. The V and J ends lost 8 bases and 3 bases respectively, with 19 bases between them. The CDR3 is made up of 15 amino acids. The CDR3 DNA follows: TGTGCCAGCGCCTCGTTGACGGCGGGATACTATGGCTACACCTTC. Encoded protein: CASASLTAGYYGYTF.

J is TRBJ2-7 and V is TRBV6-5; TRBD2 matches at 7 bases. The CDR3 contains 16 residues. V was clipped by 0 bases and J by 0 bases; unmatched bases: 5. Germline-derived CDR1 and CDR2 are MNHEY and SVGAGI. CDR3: CASSYSWGLNSYEQYF. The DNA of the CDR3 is TGTGCCAGCAGTTACTCATGGGGACTAAACTCCTACGAGCAGTACTTC.

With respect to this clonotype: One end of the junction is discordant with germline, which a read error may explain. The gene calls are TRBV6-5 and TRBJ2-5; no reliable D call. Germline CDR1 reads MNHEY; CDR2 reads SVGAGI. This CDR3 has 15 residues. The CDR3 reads CASSYLPTAQKTQYF. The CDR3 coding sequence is TGTGCCAGCAGTTACTTACCGACGGCCCAAAAGACCCAGTACTTC.

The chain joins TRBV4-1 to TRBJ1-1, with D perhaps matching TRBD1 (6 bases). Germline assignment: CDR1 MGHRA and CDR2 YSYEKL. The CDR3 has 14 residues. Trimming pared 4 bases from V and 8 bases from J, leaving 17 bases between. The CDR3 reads CASSPQQGTREAFF. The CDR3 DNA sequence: TGCGCCAGCAGCCCCCAACAGGGAACCAGGGAAGCTTTCTTT.

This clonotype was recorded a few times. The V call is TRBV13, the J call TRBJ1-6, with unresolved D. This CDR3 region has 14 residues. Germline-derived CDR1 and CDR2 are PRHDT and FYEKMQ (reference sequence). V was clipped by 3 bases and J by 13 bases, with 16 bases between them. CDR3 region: CASSFGSSGLPLHF. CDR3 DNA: TGTGCCAGCAGCTTCGGATCCTCTGGTCTCCCCCTCCACTTT.

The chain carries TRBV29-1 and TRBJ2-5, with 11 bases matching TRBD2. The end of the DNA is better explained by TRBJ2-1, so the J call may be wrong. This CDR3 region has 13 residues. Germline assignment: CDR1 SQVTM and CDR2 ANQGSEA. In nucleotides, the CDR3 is TGCAGTGAAACTAGCGGGGGATACAATGAGCAGTTCTTC. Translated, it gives CSETSGGYNEQFF.

CDR3 residues: CASSLSVRGTGELFF. The CDR3 DNA follows: TGTGCCAGCAGCTTGTCCGTCCGAGGGACCGGGGAGCTGTTTTTT. This chain connects TRBV5-6 to TRBJ2-2; perhaps TRBD2 as D (5 bases). The CDR3 runs 15 residues. Germline loops: CDR1 SGHDT, CDR2 YYEEEE. V was trimmed by 1 base and J by 5 bases, leaving 12 bases between them.

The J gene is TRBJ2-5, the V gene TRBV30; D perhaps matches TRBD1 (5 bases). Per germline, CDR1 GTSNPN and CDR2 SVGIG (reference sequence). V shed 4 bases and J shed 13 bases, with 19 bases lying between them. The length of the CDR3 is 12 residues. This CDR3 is CAWNLGLLPPYF. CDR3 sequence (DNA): TGTGCCTGGAACCTGGGGCTACTTCCCCCGTACTTC.

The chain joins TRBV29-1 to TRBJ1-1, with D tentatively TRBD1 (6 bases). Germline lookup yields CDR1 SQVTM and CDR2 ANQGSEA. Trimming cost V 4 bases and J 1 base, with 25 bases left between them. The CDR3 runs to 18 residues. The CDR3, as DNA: TGCAGCGTTGCTCCCCTTACCTCAGGGGAAGGCCCGAACACTGAAGCTTTCTTT. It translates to CSVAPLTSGEGPNTEAFF.

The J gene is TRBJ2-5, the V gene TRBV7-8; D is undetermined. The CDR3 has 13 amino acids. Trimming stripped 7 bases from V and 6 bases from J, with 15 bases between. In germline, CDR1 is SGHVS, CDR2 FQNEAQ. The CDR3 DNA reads TGTGCCAGCAATCCGGACCCAGCACAGACCCAGTACTTC. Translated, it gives CASNPDPAQTQYF.

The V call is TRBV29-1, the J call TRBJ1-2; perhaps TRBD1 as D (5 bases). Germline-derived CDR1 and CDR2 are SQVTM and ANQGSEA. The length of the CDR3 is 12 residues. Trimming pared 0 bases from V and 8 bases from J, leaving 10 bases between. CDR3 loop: CSVEDTGGGYTF. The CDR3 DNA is TGCAGCGTTGAAGACACGGGGGGAGGCTACACCTTC.

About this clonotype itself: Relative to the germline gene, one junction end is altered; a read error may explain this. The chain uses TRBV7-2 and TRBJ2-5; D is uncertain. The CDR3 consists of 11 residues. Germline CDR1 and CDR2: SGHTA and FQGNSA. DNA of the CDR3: TGCGCCAGCAGCTTACTTCGTCCCCAGTACTTC. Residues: CASSLLRPQYF.